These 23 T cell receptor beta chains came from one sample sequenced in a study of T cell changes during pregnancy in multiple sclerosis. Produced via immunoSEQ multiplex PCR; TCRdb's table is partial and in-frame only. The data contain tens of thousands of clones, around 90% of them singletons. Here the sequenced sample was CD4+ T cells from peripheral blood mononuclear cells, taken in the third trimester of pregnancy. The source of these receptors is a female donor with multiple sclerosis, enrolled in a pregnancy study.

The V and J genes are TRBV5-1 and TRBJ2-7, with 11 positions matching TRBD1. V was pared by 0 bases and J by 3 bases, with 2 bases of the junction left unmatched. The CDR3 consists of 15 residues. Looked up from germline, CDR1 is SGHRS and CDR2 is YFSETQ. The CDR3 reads CASSLGGQGGYEQYF. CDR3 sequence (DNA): TGCGCCAGCAGCTTGGGGGGACAGGGGGGCTACGAGCAGTACTTC.

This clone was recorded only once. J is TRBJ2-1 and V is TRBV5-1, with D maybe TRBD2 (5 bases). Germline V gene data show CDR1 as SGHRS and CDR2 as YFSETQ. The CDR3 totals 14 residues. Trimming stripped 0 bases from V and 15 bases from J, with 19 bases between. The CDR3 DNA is TGCGCCAGCAGCTTGGGGGGAGATGATTTATCAGCGTTCTTC. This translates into CASSLGGDDLSAFF.

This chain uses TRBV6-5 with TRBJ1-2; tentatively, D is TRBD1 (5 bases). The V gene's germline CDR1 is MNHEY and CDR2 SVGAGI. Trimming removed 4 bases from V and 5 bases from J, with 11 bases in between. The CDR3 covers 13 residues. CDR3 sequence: CASSSGRGYGYTF. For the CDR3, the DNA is TGTGCCAGCAGTTCCGGTCGGGGGTATGGCTACACCTTC.

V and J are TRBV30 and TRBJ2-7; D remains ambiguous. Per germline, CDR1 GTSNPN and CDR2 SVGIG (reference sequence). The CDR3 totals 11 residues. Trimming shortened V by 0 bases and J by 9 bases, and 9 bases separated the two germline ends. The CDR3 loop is CAWSVKYMQYF. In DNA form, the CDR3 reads TGTGCCTGGAGTGTAAAGTACATGCAGTACTTC.

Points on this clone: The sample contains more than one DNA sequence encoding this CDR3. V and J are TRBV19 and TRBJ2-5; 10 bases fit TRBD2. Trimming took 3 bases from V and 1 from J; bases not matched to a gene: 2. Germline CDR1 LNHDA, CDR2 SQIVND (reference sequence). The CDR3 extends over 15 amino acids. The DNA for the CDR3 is TGTGCCAGTAGTATCTTAGCGGGGGGCCAAGAGACCCAGTACTTC. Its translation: CASSILAGGQETQYF.

The CDR3, as DNA: TGCGCCAGCAGTCAATCCGGACAGCCCTATGGCTACACCTTC. This codes for CASSQSGQPYGYTF. The chain joins TRBV23-1 to TRBJ1-2, with a tentative D call TRBD1 (6 bases). TRBV23-1 is known as an ORF, though its function is uncertain. V was clipped by 0 bases and J by 4 bases, with 9 bases between them. This CDR3 has 14 residues.

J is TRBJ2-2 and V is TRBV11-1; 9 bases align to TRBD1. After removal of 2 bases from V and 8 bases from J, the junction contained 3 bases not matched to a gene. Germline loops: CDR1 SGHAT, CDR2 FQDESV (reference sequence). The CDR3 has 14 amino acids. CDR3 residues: CASSLTGGGGELFF. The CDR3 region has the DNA TGTGCCAGCAGCTTAACAGGGGGCGGAGGGGAGCTGTTTTTT. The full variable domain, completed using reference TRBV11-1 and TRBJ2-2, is EAEVAQSPRYKITEKSQAVAFWCDPISGHATLYWYRQILGQGPELLVQFQDESVVDDSQLPKDRFSAERLKGVDSTLKIQPAELGDSAMYLCASSLTGGGGELFFGEGSRLTVL.

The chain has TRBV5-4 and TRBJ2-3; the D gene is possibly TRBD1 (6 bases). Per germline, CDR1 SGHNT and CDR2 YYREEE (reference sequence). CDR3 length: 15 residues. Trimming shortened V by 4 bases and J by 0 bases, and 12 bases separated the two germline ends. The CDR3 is CASSVPGHSTDTQYF. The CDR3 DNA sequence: TGTGCCAGCAGCGTTCCGGGACATAGCACAGATACGCAGTATTTT.

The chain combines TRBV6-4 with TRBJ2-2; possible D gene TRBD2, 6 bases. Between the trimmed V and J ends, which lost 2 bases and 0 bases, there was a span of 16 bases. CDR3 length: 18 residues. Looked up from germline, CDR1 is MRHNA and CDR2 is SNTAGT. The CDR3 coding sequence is TGTGCCAGCAGTGACGGCCCCCGGGGGACCGCGAACACCGGGGAGCTGTTTTTT. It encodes CASSDGPRGTANTGELFF.

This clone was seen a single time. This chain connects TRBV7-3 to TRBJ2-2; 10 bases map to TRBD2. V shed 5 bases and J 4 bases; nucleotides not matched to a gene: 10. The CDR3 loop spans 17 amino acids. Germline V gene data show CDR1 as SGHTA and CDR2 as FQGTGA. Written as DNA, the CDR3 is TGTGCCAGCAGCCCCCAGGCTAGCGGGGGATTCACCGGGGAGCTGTTTTTT. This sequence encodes CASSPQASGGFTGELFF.

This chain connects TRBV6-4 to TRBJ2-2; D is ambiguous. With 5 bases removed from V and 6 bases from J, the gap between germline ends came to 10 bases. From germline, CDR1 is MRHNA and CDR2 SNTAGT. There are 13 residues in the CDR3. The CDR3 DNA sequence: TGTGCCAGCAGTCCCACCTCGGCCGGGGAGCTGTTTTTT. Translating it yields CASSPTSAGELFF.

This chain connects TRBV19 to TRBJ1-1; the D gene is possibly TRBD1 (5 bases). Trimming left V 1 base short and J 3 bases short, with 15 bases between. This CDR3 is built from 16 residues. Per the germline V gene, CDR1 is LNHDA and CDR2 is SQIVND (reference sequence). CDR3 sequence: CASSIGWGPRDTEAFF. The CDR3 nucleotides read TGTGCCAGTAGTATAGGTTGGGGCCCCAGGGACACTGAAGCTTTCTTT.

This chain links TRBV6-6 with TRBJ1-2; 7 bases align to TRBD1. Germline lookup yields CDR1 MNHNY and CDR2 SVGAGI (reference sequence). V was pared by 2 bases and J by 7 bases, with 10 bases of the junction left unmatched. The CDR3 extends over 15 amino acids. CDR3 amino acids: CASSYRQGGLGGYTF. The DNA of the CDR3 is TGTGCCAGCAGTTACCGCCAGGGGGGATTGGGTGGCTACACCTTC.

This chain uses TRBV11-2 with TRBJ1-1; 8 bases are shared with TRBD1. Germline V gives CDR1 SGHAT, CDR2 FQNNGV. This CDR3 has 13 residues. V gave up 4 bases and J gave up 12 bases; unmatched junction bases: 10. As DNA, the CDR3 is TGTGCCAGCAGCTACCTACAGGGGGGTCAGTCTTTCTTT. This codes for CASSYLQGGQSFF. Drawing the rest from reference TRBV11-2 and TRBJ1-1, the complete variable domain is EAGVAQSPRYKIIEKRQSVAFWCNPISGHATLYWYQQILGQGPKLLIQFQNNGVVDDSQLPKDRFSAERLKGVDSTLKIQPAKLEDSAVYLCASSYLQGGQSFFGQGTRLTVV.

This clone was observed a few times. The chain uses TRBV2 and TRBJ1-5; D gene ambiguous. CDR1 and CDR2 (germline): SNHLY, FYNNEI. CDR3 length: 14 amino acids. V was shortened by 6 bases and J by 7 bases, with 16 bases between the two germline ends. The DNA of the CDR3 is TGTGCCAGCAGACTAACCTTTGCGGGGCAGCCCCAGCATTTT. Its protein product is CASRLTFAGQPQHF.

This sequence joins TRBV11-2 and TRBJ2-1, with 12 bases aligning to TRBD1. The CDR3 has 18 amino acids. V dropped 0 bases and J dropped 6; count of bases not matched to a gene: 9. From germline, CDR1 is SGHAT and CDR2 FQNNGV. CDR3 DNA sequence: TGTGCCAGCAGCTTAGATGGCCCCGGGACAGGGGGCTCCAATGAGCAGTTCTTC. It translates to CASSLDGPGTGGSNEQFF.

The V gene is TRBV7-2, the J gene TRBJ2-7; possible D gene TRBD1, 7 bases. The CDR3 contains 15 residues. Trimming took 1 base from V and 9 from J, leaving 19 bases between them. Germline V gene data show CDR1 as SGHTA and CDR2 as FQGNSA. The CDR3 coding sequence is TGTGCCAGCAGCTTAGAGGGGGCGGGGACTCCTGGGCAGTACTTC. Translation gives CASSLEGAGTPGQYF. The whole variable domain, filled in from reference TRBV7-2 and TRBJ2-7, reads GAGVSQSPSNKVTEKGKDVELRCDPISGHTALYWYRQSLGQGLEFLIYFQGNSAPDKSGLPSDRFSAERTGGSVSTLTIQRTQQEDSAVYLCASSLEGAGTPGQYFGPGTRLTVT.

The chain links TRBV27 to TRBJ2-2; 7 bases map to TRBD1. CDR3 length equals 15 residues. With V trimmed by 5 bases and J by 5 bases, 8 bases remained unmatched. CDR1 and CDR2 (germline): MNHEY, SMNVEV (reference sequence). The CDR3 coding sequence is TGTGCCAGCAGTCACGACAGGGAGAGAACCGGGGAGCTGTTTTTT. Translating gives CASSHDRERTGELFF.

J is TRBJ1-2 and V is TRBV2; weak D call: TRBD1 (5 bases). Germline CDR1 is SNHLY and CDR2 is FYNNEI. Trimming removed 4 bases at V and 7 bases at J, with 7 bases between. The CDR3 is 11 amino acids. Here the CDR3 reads CASSGQLGYTF. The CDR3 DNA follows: TGTGCCAGCAGTGGACAGCTTGGCTACACCTTC.

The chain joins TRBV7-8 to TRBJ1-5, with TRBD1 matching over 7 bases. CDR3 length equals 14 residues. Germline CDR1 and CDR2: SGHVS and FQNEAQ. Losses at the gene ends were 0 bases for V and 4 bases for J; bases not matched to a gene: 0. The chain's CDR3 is CASSLATGNQPQHF. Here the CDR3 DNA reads TGTGCCAGCAGCTTAGCGACAGGGAATCAGCCCCAGCATTTT.

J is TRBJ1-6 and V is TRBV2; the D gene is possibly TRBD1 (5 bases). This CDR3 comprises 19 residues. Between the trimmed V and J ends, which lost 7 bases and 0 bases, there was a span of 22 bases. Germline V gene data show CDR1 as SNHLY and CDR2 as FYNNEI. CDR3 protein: CASTPRALRGSSYNSPLHF. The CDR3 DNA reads TGTGCCAGCACCCCAAGAGCCCTTCGGGGGAGCTCCTATAATTCACCCCTCCACTTT.

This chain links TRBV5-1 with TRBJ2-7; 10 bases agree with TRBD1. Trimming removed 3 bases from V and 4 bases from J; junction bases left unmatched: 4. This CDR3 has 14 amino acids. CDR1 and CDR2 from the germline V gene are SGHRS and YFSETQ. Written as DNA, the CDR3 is TGCGCCAGCAGCTCTAGGACAGGGGGATACGAGCAGTACTTC. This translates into CASSSRTGGYEQYF.

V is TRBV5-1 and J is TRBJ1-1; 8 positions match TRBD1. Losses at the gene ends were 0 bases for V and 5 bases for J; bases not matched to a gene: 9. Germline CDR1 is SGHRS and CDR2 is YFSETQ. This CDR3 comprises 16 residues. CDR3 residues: CASSLEAGGAGTEAFF. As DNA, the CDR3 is TGCGCCAGCAGCTTGGAAGCAGGGGGCGCAGGGACTGAAGCTTTCTTT. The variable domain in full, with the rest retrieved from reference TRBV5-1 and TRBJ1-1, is KAGVTQTPRYLIKTRGQQVTLSCSPISGHRSVSWYQQTPGQGLQFLFEYFSETQRNKGNFPGRFSGRQFSNSRSEMNVSTLELGDSALYLCASSLEAGGAGTEAFFGQGTRLTVV.